This paragraph covers one T cell receptor (beta chain) sequence. Libraries were prepared by immunoSEQ multiplex PCR; TCRdb keeps only in-frame clonotypes and omits some of them. The sample holds about 40,000 clones, about four fifths seen once. Germline V gene lookup returns CDR1 SGHNT and CDR2 YYREEE (reference sequence). The CDR3 extends over 17 amino acids. Trimming took 5 bases from V and 4 from J; bases not matched to a gene: 9. This sample was included in a study of STAT5B mutations in CD4+ large granular lymphocyte leukemia. This TCR came from a human donor in good health. Sequenced material: CD4+ T cells from blood buffy coats. The genes are TRBV5-4 and TRBJ2-3; 14 nucleotides agree with TRBD2. For the CDR3, the DNA is TGTGCCAGCAGTTCCCGACTAGCGGGGGGGAGAGCAGATACGCAGTATTTT. It translates to CASSSRLAGGRADTQYF.